Sequencing of this TCR beta chain was carried out in a study of cytomegalovirus exposure and HLA in healthy donors. Study findings and constraints: V- and J-gene trimming in TCR beta was tied to a missense DCLRE1C variant by an analysis performed later. A classifier reportedly called cytomegalovirus status with high sensitivity and specificity. Testing in vitro showed three CMV-associated chains specific for CMV antigens.

Nominally healthy donors were sampled, though unrecorded immune exposures were likely. The count of this clone is one. No antigen is known for it. The CDR3 extends over 14 amino acids. Deletions cut 5 bases from V and 5 bases from J, with 15 bases between. Looked up from germline, CDR1 is SGHVS and CDR2 is FQNEAQ. The PCR used 60 Vbeta and 13 Jbeta primers. The repertoire was sequenced with immunoSEQ multiplex PCR; TCRdb's copy has only in-frame clones and lacks some. The table lists approximately 160,000 clones, more than 65% of them singletons, with approximately 1.2% in the top ten. The clonotype comes from a man in his forties or fifties in good health and CMV-seropositive. The rearrangement joins TRBV7-8 to TRBJ2-5, with D possibly matching TRBD1 (5 bases). Sequenced sample: PBMCs. CDR3 bases: TGTGCCAGCAGCCTCCGTGGAAGGGGTGAGACCCAGTACTTC. Amino acid sequence: CASSLRGRGETQYF.